These 29 T cell receptor beta chains were all obtained from the same sample, sequenced in a study of OX40 agonist ivuxolimab in advanced cancers. Libraries were prepared by immunoSEQ multiplex PCR; TCRdb keeps only in-frame clonotypes and omits some of them. The table has around 80,000 clones, about 81% seen once. The sample here was CD4+ or CD8+ T cells sorted from blood, taken in a trial of the OX40 agonist ivuxolimab. These receptors were taken from an adult with an advanced solid tumor such as melanoma, head and neck, liver or kidney cancer.

This clone came up a few times. V gene TRBV20-1 combines with J gene TRBJ2-1; no clear D gene. CDR3 length: 11 residues. Germline V gene data show CDR1 as DFQATT and CDR2 as SNEGSKA (reference sequence). Trimming removed 5 bases at V and 9 bases at J, with 11 bases between. The CDR3: CSAPRTVEQFF. The CDR3 DNA follows: TGCAGTGCTCCCCGGACGGTTGAGCAGTTCTTC.

The CDR3 is CASSQDLNSGNTIYF. The CDR3 bases are TGCGCCAGCAGCCAAGACCTTAACTCTGGAAACACCATATATTTT. The rearrangement joins TRBV4-3 to TRBJ1-3; D unclear. The CDR3 runs to 15 residues. V was pared by 0 bases and J by 0 bases, with 6 bases between. Germline V lookup: CDR1 LGHNA, CDR2 YSLEER.

The chain joins TRBV2 to TRBJ2-7; D call uncertain. Looked up from germline, CDR1 is SNHLY and CDR2 is FYNNEI. This CDR3 has 11 residues. With 5 bases removed from V and 3 bases from J, the gap between germline ends came to 5 bases. The CDR3, as DNA: TGTGCCAGCAGTAAAAACTACGAGCAGTACTTC. Translation: CASSKNYEQYF.

V usage is TRBV28 and J usage is TRBJ1-1, with D possibly TRBD1 on 6 matching bases. V lost 3 bases and J 1 base, leaving 9 bases between the germline ends. This CDR3 contains 14 residues. From germline, CDR1 is MDHEN and CDR2 SYDVKM. The CDR3 here is CASSLEGGNTEAFF. In nucleotides, the CDR3 is TGTGCCAGCAGTTTGGAGGGGGGGAACACTGAAGCTTTCTTT.

J is TRBJ1-5 and V is TRBV6-4; D is uncertain. This CDR3 spans 15 amino acids. V dropped 4 bases and J dropped 3 bases, with 13 bases sitting between them. The V gene's germline CDR1 is MRHNA and CDR2 SNTAGT. CDR3 in DNA: TGTGCCAGCAGTGCTTGGGCGGCGGCCAATCAGCCCCAGCATTTT. Translation gives CASSAWAAANQPQHF.

CDR3 amino acids: CASSVTSVDTGELFF. The CDR3 DNA follows: TGTGCCAGCAGTGTAACTAGCGTCGACACCGGGGAGCTGTTTTTT. The J gene is TRBJ2-2, the V gene TRBV6-5; TRBD2 matches 7 bases. The V segment lost 5 bases and the J segment 3 bases; nucleotides outside the gene matches: 6. The germline V gene has CDR1 MNHEY and CDR2 SVGAGI. There are 15 residues in the CDR3.

V usage is TRBV30 and J usage is TRBJ1-2, with D hard to call. The ends were cut back, 1 base at V and 0 bases at J, with 12 bases in the middle. There are 15 residues in the CDR3. Per the germline V gene, CDR1 is GTSNPN and CDR2 is SVGIG (reference sequence). The CDR3, as DNA: TGTGCCTGGAGTGGGATTTTGAGATCTAACTATGGCTACACCTTC. Residues: CAWSGILRSNYGYTF.

The rearrangement joins TRBV28 to TRBJ2-2, with D tentatively TRBD2 (6 bases). CDR3 length: 19 residues. Germline CDR1 and CDR2: MDHEN and SYDVKM. Trimming left V 7 bases short and J 0 bases short, with 24 bases between. CDR3 coding DNA: TGTGCCAGCAACCCGGGTTGGGGCGGCGGGGCGACGAACACCGGGGAGCTGTTTTTT. Amino acid sequence: CASNPGWGGGATNTGELFF.

Comment on this clone: Sequence at one end of the junction differs from germline and may be a read error. V and J are TRBV5-5 and TRBJ2-7; TRBD1 aligns across 10 bases. This CDR3 is built from 12 residues. CDR1 SGHKS and CDR2 YYEKEE come from the germline V gene (reference sequence). The CDR3 sequence: CASSLGGTGVDF. The CDR3 DNA is TGTGCCAGCAGCTTGGGGGGGACAGGGGTAGACTTC.

The rearrangement joins TRBV27 to TRBJ2-7; perhaps TRBD2 as D (7 bases). V was trimmed by 1 base and J by 4 bases, leaving 17 bases between them. Germline values: CDR1 MNHEY, CDR2 SMNVEV (reference sequence). The CDR3 runs to 16 residues. The CDR3 protein is CASSLYGGGLGYEQYF. The DNA of the CDR3 is TGTGCCAGCAGTTTATATGGCGGGGGCTTGGGGTACGAGCAGTACTTC.

In this sample, this clone turned up once. V usage is TRBV19 and J usage is TRBJ1-5, with D tentatively TRBD1 (6 bases). Trimming shortened V by 3 bases and J by 2 bases, and 23 bases separated the two germline ends. There are 19 residues in the CDR3. Germline-derived CDR1 and CDR2 are LNHDA and SQIVND (reference sequence). The DNA of the CDR3 is TGTGCCAGTAGTATGGGCCGGGACAAGATCCTACAGCGCAATCAGCCCCAGCATTTT. It encodes CASSMGRDKILQRNQPQHF.

The V call is TRBV7-9, the J call TRBJ2-1; 8 nucleotides match TRBD2. Losses at the gene ends were 5 bases for V and 0 bases for J; bases not matched to a gene: 3. Germline V gives CDR1 SEHNR, CDR2 FQNEAQ (reference sequence). CDR3 length: 15 residues. In DNA, the CDR3 is TGTGCCAGCAGCCATACTAGCGGCTCCTACAATGAGCAGTTCTTC. This sequence encodes CASSHTSGSYNEQFF.

The DNA of the CDR3 is TGTGCCAGCAGTTTAAGGGGGGCCTACGAGCAGTACTTC. It yields the protein CASSLRGAYEQYF. The V and J genes are TRBV28 and TRBJ2-7; the D call may be TRBD1 or TRBD2 (6 bases each). The CDR3 runs 13 residues. Per germline, CDR1 MDHEN and CDR2 SYDVKM. Trimming cost V 2 bases and J 2 bases, with 7 bases left between them.

The CDR3 here is CASSLLGQGNSPLHF. The CDR3 bases are TGTGCCAGCAGCTTATTGGGCCAGGGTAATTCACCCCTCCACTTT. The chain has TRBV7-8 and TRBJ1-6; D may be TRBD1 (5 bases). The CDR3 runs 15 residues. V was pared by 2 bases and J by 6 bases, with 11 bases between. Germline CDR1 is SGHVS and CDR2 is FQNEAQ.

The rearrangement joins TRBV5-6 to TRBJ1-4; no firm D call. Germline V gene lookup returns CDR1 SGHDT and CDR2 YYEEEE. The CDR3 extends over 16 amino acids. The V end was cut by 1 base, the J end by 7 bases, with 17 bases between. The CDR3 reads CASSLFFGPRTEKLFF. CDR3 DNA sequence: TGTGCCAGCAGCTTGTTTTTTGGACCAAGAACTGAAAAACTGTTTTTT.

The chain employs TRBV5-1 and TRBJ2-2; D not resolved. V gave up 4 bases and J gave up 2 bases, with 15 bases separating them. This CDR3 comprises 16 residues. Per germline, CDR1 SGHRS and CDR2 YFSETQ. CDR3: CASSPGWQENTGELFF. The CDR3 bases are TGCGCCAGCAGCCCCGGTTGGCAGGAAAACACCGGGGAGCTGTTTTTT. Full variable domain (outside the CDR3, taken from reference TRBV5-1 and TRBJ2-2): KAGVTQTPRYLIKTRGQQVTLSCSPISGHRSVSWYQQTPGQGLQFLFEYFSETQRNKGNFPGRFSGRQFSNSRSEMNVSTLELGDSALYLCASSPGWQENTGELFFGEGSRLTVL.

This clone was seen more than once but under ten times. The CDR3 DNA sequence: TGTGCCAGCAGCGTAGGGACAGTTGAACAAGAGACCCAGTACTTC. Translation: CASSVGTVEQETQYF. V and J are TRBV9 and TRBJ2-5; perhaps TRBD1 as D (6 bases). V lost 0 bases and J 2 bases, leaving 11 bases between the germline ends. This CDR3 is 15 amino acids long. The germline V gene encodes CDR1 SGDLS and CDR2 YYNGEE.

This chain connects TRBV28 to TRBJ1-5; a weak D match, TRBD1 (6 bases). The CDR3 is 15 amino acids. The V gene lost 5 bases and the J gene lost 2 bases, with 13 bases spanning the gap. The germline V gene has CDR1 MDHEN and CDR2 SYDVKM. For the CDR3, the DNA is TGTGCCAGCAGTCTTAGGCGGACAGGCAATCAGCCCCAGCATTTT. Translation: CASSLRRTGNQPQHF. The full variable domain, completed using reference TRBV28 and TRBJ1-5, is DVKVTQSSRYLVKRTGEKVFLECVQDMDHENMFWYRQDPGLGLRLIYFSYDVKMKEKGDIPEGYSVSREKKERFSLILESASTNQTSMYLCASSLRRTGNQPQHFGDGTRLSIL.

The chain links TRBV2 to TRBJ2-3; D uncertain. The CDR3 has 13 residues. In germline, CDR1 is SNHLY, CDR2 FYNNEI. The ends were cut back, 0 bases at V and 6 bases at J, with 7 bases in the middle. The CDR3 reads CASSEAGLDTQYF. CDR3 nucleotide sequence: TGTGCCAGCAGTGAAGCGGGTTTGGATACGCAGTATTTT.

The chain recombines TRBV28 with TRBJ1-2, with 8 bases fitting TRBD1. This CDR3 comprises 16 residues. The V and J ends lost 6 bases and 7 bases, in that order; junction bases with no gene match: 16. Germline V gives CDR1 MDHEN, CDR2 SYDVKM. The CDR3 sequence: CASSPTGDRGSVGYTF. The CDR3 DNA sequence: TGTGCCAGCAGCCCGACAGGGGATCGCGGATCGGTTGGCTACACCTTC.

The V and J genes are TRBV28 and TRBJ2-1; 14 nucleotides match TRBD2. The CDR3 totals 18 residues. From germline, CDR1 is MDHEN and CDR2 SYDVKM. Losses at the gene ends were 5 bases for V and 5 bases for J; bases not matched to a gene: 11. The CDR3 region has the DNA TGTGCCAGCAGTGGAGGGACTAGCGGGAGTTCGGCTAACAATGAGCAGTTCTTC. This encodes CASSGGTSGSSANNEQFF.

The rearrangement uses TRBV19 and TRBJ2-5; D is undetermined. This CDR3 is 16 amino acids long. Looked up from germline, CDR1 is LNHDA and CDR2 is SQIVND (reference sequence). V shed 1 base and J shed 0 bases, with 12 bases lying between them. CDR3 sequence reads: CASSIAQGLYQETQYF. DNA for the CDR3: TGTGCCAGTAGTATAGCACAAGGGTTGTACCAAGAGACCCAGTACTTC.

The chain links TRBV7-9 to TRBJ2-3; TRBD2 matches 7 bases. CDR1 SEHNR and CDR2 FQNEAQ come from the germline V gene (reference sequence). This CDR3 comprises 16 residues. The V and J ends lost 5 bases and 0 bases, in that order; junction bases with no gene match: 8. In nucleotides, the CDR3 is TGTGCCAGCAGCCCCGGACTAGGAACTAGCACAGATACGCAGTATTTT. It encodes CASSPGLGTSTDTQYF.

The chain has TRBV27 and TRBJ2-2; D unclear. CDR1 and CDR2 (germline): MNHEY, SMNVEV (reference sequence). This CDR3 region has 12 residues. Trimming cost V 6 bases and J 1 base, with 3 bases left between them. CDR3 protein: CASSRNTGELFF. The CDR3 DNA follows: TGTGCCAGCAGCCGGAACACCGGGGAGCTGTTTTTT.

This chain joins TRBV11-1 and TRBJ2-5; 7 bases agree with TRBD2. V was clipped by 1 base and J by 5 bases; unmatched bases: 4. This CDR3 is built from 14 residues. The V gene's germline CDR1 is SGHAT and CDR2 FQDESV (reference sequence). CDR3 DNA sequence: TGTGCCAGCAGCTTAGGCGGGAGTAGTGAGACCCAGTACTTC. It translates to CASSLGGSSETQYF.

The chain is built from TRBV18 and TRBJ2-5, with 9 bases matching TRBD1. This CDR3 region has 15 residues. The V segment lost 4 bases and the J segment 4 bases; nucleotides outside the gene matches: 7. Germline V gene sequence: CDR1 KGHSH, CDR2 LQKENI. CDR3 DNA sequence: TGTGCCAGCTCACGGGGGGACAGGGATTCAGAGACCCAGTACTTC. It encodes CASSRGDRDSETQYF.

This rearrangement joins TRBV11-2 to TRBJ1-3; no clear D gene. The CDR3 has 14 residues. Germline V lookup: CDR1 SGHAT, CDR2 FQNNGV. V lost 3 bases, J lost 0 bases, and 6 bases lay in between. Here the CDR3 reads CASSFGNSGNTIYF. In DNA form, the CDR3 reads TGTGCCAGCAGCTTTGGCAACTCTGGAAACACCATATATTTT.

V usage is TRBV29-1 and J usage is TRBJ1-2; a possible D gene is TRBD1 (5 bases). Germline loops: CDR1 SQVTM, CDR2 ANQGSEA. With 7 bases removed from V and 2 bases from J, the gap between germline ends came to 11 bases. There are 12 residues in the CDR3. The CDR3 protein is CSDSQANYGYTF. In nucleotides, the CDR3 is TGCAGCGACTCACAGGCGAACTATGGCTACACCTTC.

The chain couples TRBV25-1 to TRBJ2-5; 9 bases are a match to TRBD2. The end of the DNA fits TRBJ2-7 better, so the J call may be wrong. The CDR3 totals 15 residues. Germline CDR1 is MGHDK and CDR2 is SYGVNS. The CDR3 spells CASSESSGTVYEQYF. The CDR3 DNA sequence: TGTGCCAGCAGTGAATCTAGCGGGACCGTCTACGAGCAGTACTTC.